The clone carrying this T cell receptor beta chain was found once. From germline, CDR1 is SGDLS and CDR2 YYNGEE. The CDR3 loop spans 15 amino acids. The sample belongs to a study of cytomegalovirus exposure and HLA in healthy donors. This PCR relied on a set of 60 Vbeta primers and 13 Jbeta primers. Some clones are missing from TCRdb's copy, which holds only in-frame ones; the method was immunoSEQ multiplex PCR. Here the sample spans over 200,000 clones, about 85% being singletons. The J gene is TRBJ2-5, the V gene TRBV9, with D possibly being TRBD1 (6 bases). The closer fit of TRBJ2-7 to the DNA end suggests the J call may be wrong. The sequenced sample was PBMCs. The receptor's source is a human donor in good health. DNA for the CDR3: TGTGCCAGCAGCGTAGAGTCAGGGGCAACCTACGAGCAGTACTTC. As protein: CASSVESGATYEQYF.